The clone carrying this T cell receptor (beta chain) was counted between two and nine times. The antigen remains unidentified. Germline lookup yields CDR1 MDHEN and CDR2 SYDVKM. V was clipped by 8 bases and J by 5 bases; unmatched bases: 7. This CDR3 has 14 residues. The data originate from a study of identical twins. Findings and caveats of the study: Twin-shared out-of-frame alpha sequences showed excess low generation probability. Analyses of zero insertions could be partly confounded by invariant MAIT and iNKT cells.

TCRdb re-called the 5' RACE reads with MiXCR, one entry per CDR3 protein. The sample lists a few hundred thousand distinct CDR3 sequences; roughly 13% were seen once. The data also belong to a second study, concerning yellow fever vaccine responses in identical twins.

Material for sequencing was memory (CD45RO+) T cells sorted from blood. This TCR was recovered from a woman younger than 30 in good health. The chain has TRBV28 and TRBJ1-1; 11 nucleotides align to TRBD1. CDR3 sequence (DNA): TGTGCCAGCCGGACAGGGGGCGTAAGAACTGAAGCTTTCTTT. This gives the protein CASRTGGVRTEAFF.